The sample holds a few counts of the clone carrying this TCR beta chain. As yet, its antigen is unknown. V shed 10 bases, J shed 4 bases, and the junction held 7 bases outside the gene matches. Germline CDR1 reads MGHRA; CDR2 reads YSYEKL. This CDR3 is built from 14 residues. This specimen comes from a study of tissue T cells after allogeneic stem cell transplantation. Study as a whole: Pathologist review favored tissue samples showing histologically apparent lymphocytes. Regarding the study as a whole: Anatomically similar tissues had similar TCR repertoires within each patient. Motif-based clustering found tissue-specific repertoire signatures shared across patients, though few clones were shared.

Data came from immunoSEQ multiplex PCR; TCRdb stores just in-frame clones and leaves some out. The sample carries around 3,000 clones, about 70% recorded once. Enrolled prospectively were adult allogeneic hematopoietic cell transplant recipients whose graft-versus-host disease was steroid-refractory. Sequenced material: descending colon tissue, taken at autopsy. This receptor was obtained from a male patient aged 60 or over with steroid-refractory graft-versus-host disease after an allogeneic stem cell transplant. A share of the T cells may be of graft donor origin. The chain uses TRBV4-1 and TRBJ2-2; the match to TRBD1 covers 9 bases. CDR3: CATTRDRATGELFF. CDR3 nucleotides: TGCGCCACCACCCGGGACAGGGCCACCGGGGAGCTGTTTTTT.